Given below is one T cell receptor (beta chain) in context. No antigen is known for it. No much larger clone is present one base from it, and per-base qualities are unavailable. The sample originates from a study of T cells in Graves' hyperthyroidism and ophthalmopathy (dated by TCRdb to the late 2010s). Regarding the research as a whole: A discovery cohort of about a hundred patients, about 40 with Graves' ophthalmopathy and roughly 59 with stable Graves' hyperthyroidism, was used to find distinguishing TCR V-J signatures. Once sampling was done, hyperthyroidism patients were given methimazole at a starting dose of 30 mg daily, whereas ophthalmopathy patients were given high-dose intravenous methylprednisolone. An independent validation cohort of around 20 hyperthyroidism patients and approximately 16 patients who later progressed to ophthalmopathy tested prospective prediction of ophthalmopathy. In addition, the study compared T-cell repertoires in thyroid tissue and in blood from roughly 6 Graves' hyperthyroidism patients. The roughly 91 discovery patients were randomly divided into training and test sets at a 7:3 ratio. The paper reports TCR Vbeta CDR3 sequencing of approximately 140 peripheral blood samples: 40 or so ophthalmopathy, under 80 hyperthyroidism and approximately 17 progressor patients. Study-wide findings and limitations: Most expanded thyroid clonotypes (frequency above 0.001) were also detected in blood, a finding suggesting that blood repertoires may reflect thyroid immune responses. In cross-validation, a model built on a 13 V-J signature told ophthalmopathy apart from stable hyperthyroidism with 85% to 90% sensitivity and approximately 84% specificity, and in testing the same model reached 80%/75%. During validation, the model predicted progression to ophthalmopathy a median of approximately 7 months ahead of onset, with almost 71% sensitivity and almost 75% specificity. Sample size was not statistically predetermined, and investigators were not blinded to group allocation.

The germline V gene specifies MNHEY as CDR1 and SVGAGI as CDR2. The CDR3 measures 15 amino acids from cysteine to phenylalanine. Only the CDR3 part of the read is kept: 45 bases, read in frame from the first base. The V end loses 7 bases and the J end loses 1 base, and a stretch of 16 bases separates them. The TCR beta CDR3 regions were amplified from RNA transcripts. The first round of RT-PCR for the TCR CDR3 was performed with the HTBI primer set and the Qiagen OneStep RT-PCR kit. Libraries were constructed in a second round of multiplex PCR, after which size selection and purification were carried out. Libraries were sequenced paired-end with 100 bp reads on an Illumina HiSeq2000. Concerning the study's data processing: SOAPnuke was used to process the raw data, with reads discarded if the reads contained adapters or uncalled bases, had a mean Phred below 15, or lacked an exact constant-primer or identifier match. COPE v1.2.5 was used to merge high-quality paired reads, and clonotypes were defined as unique nucleotide sequences. MiTCR v1.1 was used to align clonotypes to the IMGT TRBV, TRBD and TRBJ reference segments. Analysis was restricted to V-J combinations with a frequency above 0.0001, which covered just over 98% of repertoires. The TCS score was defined as the ratio of F50 (clonal expansion) to E x V (chaos), calculated using BLOSUM62-based TCRdist between CDR3 peptides within each V-J. Welch's t-statistics and random forest reduced 500 to 650 V-J features to 13, which were used in a naive Bayes classifier (R e1071). The similarity between thyroid and blood repertoires was quantified using the Morisita-Horn index. The raw public reads went through TCRdb reprocessing: fastp at Q25, MiXCR clone calling, in-frame beta chains kept. Under each unique CDR3 protein, matching rows form one entry showing the most common genes and DNA. The authors' filters were not applied to this entry. A total of about 570,000 distinct CDR3 sequences appear in this sample, roughly 50% of them only once. About 20% of the sample lies in the top ten.

The study excluded patients with uncontrolled infections, other autoimmune diseases, pregnancy or lactation. Clinical symptoms, serum thyroxine and TRAb, thyroid ultrasound, and orbital computed tomography formed the basis for the diagnoses. Total RNA was extracted using Trizol reagent, and RNA quality was assessed on an Agilent 2100 Bioanalyzer. This receptor chain uses TRBV6-5 and TRBJ1-1; TRBD1 is perhaps the D gene, given 5 matching bases. Sequenced sample: peripheral blood or thyroid tissue (not recorded which). The source of this sequence is an adult woman with Graves' disease, either hyperthyroidism or ophthalmopathy (not recorded which). The CDR3 region reads CASTRQAGTNTEAFF. The sequenced DNA is TGTGCCAGCACACGACAAGCAGGGACGAACACTGAAGCTTTCTTT.